This T cell receptor beta chain was sequenced for a study of beta chain features in type 1 diabetes. Every bit of the isolated RNA underwent reverse transcription, so sequencing read expressed TCRB transcripts. Assay: immunoSEQ multiplex PCR; the TCRdb copy retains only in-frame clones and omits some. The sample contains some 150,000 clones, 8.5% to 12% of which appear only once. Sequencing was carried out using naive CD4+ T cells from blood. This receptor was obtained from a man aged 18-30 years in good health.

CDR3 coding DNA: TGTGCCAGTAGTATCATCCAGGGGCCCCTTTATAGCAATCAGCCCCAGCATTTT. It specifies CASSIIQGPLYSNQPQHF. This chain links TRBV19 with TRBJ1-5; D might be TRBD1 (6 bases). The CDR3 length is 18 residues. V lost 3 bases and J 0 bases, leaving 18 bases between the germline ends. The germline V gene encodes CDR1 LNHDA and CDR2 SQIVND (reference sequence).